This T cell receptor beta chain comes out of a study of shared clonotypes between healthy human individuals. In the study overall: There were three CD4 naive, three CD4 memory, two CD8 naive and one CD8 memory plates per donor. Study-wide findings and caveats: Rarefaction exposed incomplete sorted-subset sequencing despite large depth.

As concerns this clone: Its antigen is unidentified.

The genomic DNA of each subset was split evenly across several immunoSEQ plates. Here immunoSEQ multiplex PCR was the method, and the copy in TCRdb shows in-frame clones only, minus some. The sample has some 630,000 clones; approximately 96% are singletons. V lost 0 bases, J lost 5 bases, and 16 bases lay in between. Germline V gives CDR1 LGHNA, CDR2 YNFKEQ. The CDR3 sequence is 16 residues long. Cells designated naive CD8 were CD45RO-negative and were positively selected for CCR7, with terminally differentiated effector memory CD45RA+ cells excluded. Caucasian adults residing in Nashville, Tennessee made up all the donors.

The chain joins TRBV4-2 to TRBJ2-5, with D perhaps given as TRBD1 or TRBD2 (6 bases each). This receptor was taken from a woman under 40 in good health. The sequenced material came from naive CD8+ T cells sorted from blood. CDR3 in amino acids: CASSQERGLALETQYF. The CDR3 DNA sequence: TGTGCCAGCAGCCAAGAACGGGGGCTAGCGTTGGAGACCCAGTACTTC.